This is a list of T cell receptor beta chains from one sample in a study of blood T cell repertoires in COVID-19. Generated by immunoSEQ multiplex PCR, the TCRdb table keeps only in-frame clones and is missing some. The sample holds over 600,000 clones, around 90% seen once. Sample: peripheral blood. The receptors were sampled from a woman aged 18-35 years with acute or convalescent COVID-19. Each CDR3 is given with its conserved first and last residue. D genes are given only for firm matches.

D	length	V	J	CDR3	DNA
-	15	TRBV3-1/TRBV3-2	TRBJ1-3	CASTNSGGSGNTIYF	TGTGCCAGCACCAACTCTGGGGGGTCTGGAAACACCATATATTTT
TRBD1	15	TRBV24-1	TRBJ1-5	CATSDWTGYNQPQHF	TGTGCCACCAGTGACTGGACAGGCTATAATCAGCCCCAGCATTTT
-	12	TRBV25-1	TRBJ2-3	CASSGPRDTQYF	TGTGCCAGCAGTGGTCCGCGGGATACGCAGTATTTT
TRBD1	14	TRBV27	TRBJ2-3	CASSPRGRTDTQYF	TGTGCCAGCAGTCCCAGGGGGCGCACAGATACGCAGTATTTT
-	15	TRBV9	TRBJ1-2	CASSVGSTHGDGYTF	TGTGCCAGCAGCGTAGGGAGCACTCACGGGGATGGCTACACCTTC
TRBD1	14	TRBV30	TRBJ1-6	CAWRIETGSSPLHF	TGTGCCTGGAGAATCGAGACAGGGTCCTCACCCCTCCACTTT
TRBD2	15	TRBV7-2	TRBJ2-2	CASSLRTSVNGELFF	TGTGCCAGCAGCTTACGGACTAGCGTTAACGGGGAGCTGTTTTTT
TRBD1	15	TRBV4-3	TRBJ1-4	CASSQVRDRGEKLFF	TGCGCCAGCAGTCAAGTACGGGACAGGGGAGAAAAACTGTTTTTT
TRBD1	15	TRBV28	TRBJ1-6	CASSSRDRGPSPLHF	TGTGCCAGCAGTTCCCGGGACAGGGGGCCTTCACCCCTCCACTTT
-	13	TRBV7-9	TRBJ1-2	CASRATGYYGYTF	TGTGCCAGCAGGGCTACAGGGTACTATGGCTACACCTTC